This paragraph covers one TCR beta chain sequence. As yet, its antigen is unknown. These data originate in a study of brain T cells in children with intractable seizures. The study's findings and limits: HCMV serostatus was not known, and viral specificity came from CDR3 similarity only.

TCRdb's table, derived via immunoSEQ multiplex PCR, lists solely in-frame clones and lacks some. The profile shows about 350,000 clones, nearly 95% of them singletons. Regarding time point: blood from clinic visit 5 months post-surgery; TSC patient then seizure free. Sequencing was limited to surgery cases with top T cell transcript signatures in brain tissue. At least one anti-epileptic drug was given before surgery. The CDR3 consists of 16 residues. Looked up from germline, CDR1 is SGHDN and CDR2 is FVKESK. The germline V and J ends were trimmed by 4 bases and 4 bases, with 20 bases remaining between them.

Material: peripheral blood, obtained 4 to 5 months after surgery. The rearrangement joins TRBV14 to TRBJ2-7, with a possible D match to TRBD2 (5 bases). This receptor was taken from a boy in the first two years of life with tuberous sclerosis and intractable seizures. CDR3 nucleotide sequence: TGTGCCAGCAGCCCGGTAACGGGAAAACTGGGGTACGAGCAGTACTTC. It specifies CASSPVTGKLGYEQYF.